This entry describes one T cell receptor beta chain. Antigen: not known. Trimming cost V 0 bases and J 7 bases, with 15 bases left between them. The CDR3 runs to 15 residues. Germline-derived CDR1 and CDR2 are KGHSH and LQKENI. The data are from a study of graft-versus-host responses after intestinal transplantation. Study-wide results and caveats: Subjects displaying graft-donor T cell macrochimerism possessed elevated graft-versus-host to host-versus-graft clonal ratios inside allografts.

The assay was immunoSEQ multiplex PCR, and TCRdb's table has in-frame clones only and misses some. The sample has about 97,000 clones; 91% are singletons. The sequences come from unstimulated CD4+ T cells sorted from spleen or lymph node cells, collected before transplant. The source of this sequence is a human donor who was the organ donor for an intestinal transplant. The J gene is TRBJ1-2, the V gene TRBV18, with TRBD1 as a possible D gene (5 bases). The CDR3 loop is CASSPPGGLMAGYTF. As DNA, the CDR3 is TGTGCCAGCTCACCACCGGGGGGACTTATGGCTGGCTACACCTTC. Using reference TRBV18 and TRBJ1-2 for the parts outside the CDR3, the full variable domain is NAGVMQNPRHLVRRRGQEARLRCSPMKGHSHVYWYRQLPEEGLKFMVYLQKENIIDESGMPKERFSAEFPKEGPSILRIQQVVRGDSAAYFCASSPPGGLMAGYTFGSGTRLTVV.